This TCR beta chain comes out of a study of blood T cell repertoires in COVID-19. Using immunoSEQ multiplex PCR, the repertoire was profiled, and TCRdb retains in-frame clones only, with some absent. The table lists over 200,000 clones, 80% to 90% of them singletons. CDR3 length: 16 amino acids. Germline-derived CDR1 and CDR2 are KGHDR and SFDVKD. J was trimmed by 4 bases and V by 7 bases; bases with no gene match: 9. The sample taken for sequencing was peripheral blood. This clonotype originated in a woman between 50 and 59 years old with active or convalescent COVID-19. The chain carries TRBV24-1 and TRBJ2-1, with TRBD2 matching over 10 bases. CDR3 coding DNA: TGTGCCACCAGCACAACTAGCGGGGACGGGTACAATGAGCAGTTCTTC. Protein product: CATSTTSGDGYNEQFF.